This T cell receptor (beta chain) was identified during a study of T cell responses to AZD1222 COVID-19 vaccine. This clone was seen just once. Its antigen is not identified. This table comes from immunoSEQ multiplex PCR, and its TCRdb copy is limited to in-frame clones, with some not included. The profile shows 140,000 to 150,000 clones, approximately 92% of them singletons. Broader study findings: Among the donors, most were white British and more were female, and clonal diversity was possibly underestimated. Of the AZD1222 recipients, only 5 to 7 were seropositive at baseline. A rise in Spike-specific TCR breadth and depth followed two AZD1222 doses. Spike was spanned by vaccine-associated CD4 TCRs, with dominance at 160-218 and 743-854.

The CDR3 is 16 residues long. Germline CDR1 and CDR2: SGHTA and FQGNSA. The V and J ends lost 5 bases and 4 bases, in that order; junction bases with no gene match: 9. The source was peripheral blood, collected 28 days after the second AZD1222 dose. This TCR was recovered from an adult who received the AZD1222 COVID-19 vaccine. V and J are TRBV7-2 and TRBJ1-3, with 9 positions matching TRBD1. CDR3 sequence (DNA): TGTGCCAGCAGCGCACCAGGGACAGGGAACGGAAACACCATATATTTT. This codes for CASSAPGTGNGNTIYF.